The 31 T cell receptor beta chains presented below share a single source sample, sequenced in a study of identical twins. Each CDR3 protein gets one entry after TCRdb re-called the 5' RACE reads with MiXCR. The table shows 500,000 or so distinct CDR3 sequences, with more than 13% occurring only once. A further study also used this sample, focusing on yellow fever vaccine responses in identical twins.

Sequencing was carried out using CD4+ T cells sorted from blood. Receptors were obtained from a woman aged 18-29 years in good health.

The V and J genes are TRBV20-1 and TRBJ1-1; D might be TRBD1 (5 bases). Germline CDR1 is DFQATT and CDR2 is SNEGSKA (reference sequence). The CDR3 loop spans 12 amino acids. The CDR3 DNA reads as TGCAGCGGGCAGGGCCTGAACACTGAAGCTTTCTTT. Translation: CSGQGLNTEAFF.

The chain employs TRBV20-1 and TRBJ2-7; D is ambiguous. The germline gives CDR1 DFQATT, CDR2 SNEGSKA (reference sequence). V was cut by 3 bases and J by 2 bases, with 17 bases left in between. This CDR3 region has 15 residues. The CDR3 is CSARGTIRAPYEQYF. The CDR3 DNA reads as TGCAGTGCTAGGGGAACTATTAGGGCCCCCTACGAGCAGTACTTC.

CDR3 nucleotides: TGTGCCAGCAGACAGGACAGGACGAACACCGGGGAGCTGTTTTTT. As protein: CASRQDRTNTGELFF. This chain uses TRBV7-2 with TRBJ2-2; 7 nucleotides agree with TRBD1. This CDR3 region has 15 residues. The J segment lost 0 bases and the V segment lost 6 bases, leaving 4 bases of the junction unmatched. From germline, CDR1 is SGHTA and CDR2 FQGNSA. Combining the CDR3 with reference TRBV7-2 and TRBJ2-2 gives the whole variable domain GAGVSQSPSNKVTEKGKDVELRCDPISGHTALYWYRQSLGQGLEFLIYFQGNSAPDKSGLPSDRFSAERTGGSVSTLTIQRTQQEDSAVYLCASRQDRTNTGELFFGEGSRLTVL.

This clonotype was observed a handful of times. In DNA, the CDR3 is TGTGCCAGCAGTGGGGGACAGGGAATAAGAGATACGCAGTATTTT. Translating it yields CASSGGQGIRDTQYF. The chain links TRBV6-2 or TRBV6-3 to TRBJ2-3; TRBD1 agrees at 9 bases. Germline lookup yields CDR1 MNHEY and CDR2 SVGEGT. This CDR3 is built from 15 residues. The J segment lost 5 bases and the V segment lost 5 bases, leaving 8 bases of the junction unmatched.

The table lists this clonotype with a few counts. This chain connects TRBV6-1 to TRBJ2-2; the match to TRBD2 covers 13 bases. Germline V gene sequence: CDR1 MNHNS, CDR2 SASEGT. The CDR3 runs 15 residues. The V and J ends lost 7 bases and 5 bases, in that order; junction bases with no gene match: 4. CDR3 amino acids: CASNPGLAGTGELFF. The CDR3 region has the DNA TGTGCCAGCAACCCGGGACTAGCGGGAACCGGGGAGCTGTTTTTT.

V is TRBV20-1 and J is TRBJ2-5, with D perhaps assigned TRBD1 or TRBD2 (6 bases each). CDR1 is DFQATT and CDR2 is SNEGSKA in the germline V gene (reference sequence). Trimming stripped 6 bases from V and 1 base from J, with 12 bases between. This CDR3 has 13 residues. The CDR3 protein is CSARKGGQETQYF. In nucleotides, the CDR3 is TGCAGTGCCAGGAAGGGGGGCCAAGAGACCCAGTACTTC.

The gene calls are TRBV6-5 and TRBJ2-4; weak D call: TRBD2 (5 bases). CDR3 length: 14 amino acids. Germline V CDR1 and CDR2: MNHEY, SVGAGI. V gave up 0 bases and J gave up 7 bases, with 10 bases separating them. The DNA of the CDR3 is TGTGCCAGCAGTTACTCGAACCGGAGGAACATTCAGTACTTC. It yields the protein CASSYSNRRNIQYF.

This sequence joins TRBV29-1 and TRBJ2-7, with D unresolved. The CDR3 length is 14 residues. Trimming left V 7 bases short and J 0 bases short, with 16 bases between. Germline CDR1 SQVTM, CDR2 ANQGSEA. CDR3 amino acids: CSALTRAGSYEQYF. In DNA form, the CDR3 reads TGCAGCGCCCTAACCCGGGCCGGCTCCTACGAGCAGTACTTC.

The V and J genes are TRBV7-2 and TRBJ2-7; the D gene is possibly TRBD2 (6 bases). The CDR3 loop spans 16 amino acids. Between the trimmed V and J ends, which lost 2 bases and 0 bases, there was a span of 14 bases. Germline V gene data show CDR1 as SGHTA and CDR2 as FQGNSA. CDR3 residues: CASSLRVSGNSYEQYF. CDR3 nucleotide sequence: TGTGCCAGCAGCTTACGGGTTAGCGGAAACTCCTACGAGCAGTACTTC. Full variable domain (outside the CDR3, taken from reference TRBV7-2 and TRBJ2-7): GAGVSQSPSNKVTEKGKDVELRCDPISGHTALYWYRQSLGQGLEFLIYFQGNSAPDKSGLPSDRFSAERTGGSVSTLTIQRTQQEDSAVYLCASSLRVSGNSYEQYFGPGTRLTVT.

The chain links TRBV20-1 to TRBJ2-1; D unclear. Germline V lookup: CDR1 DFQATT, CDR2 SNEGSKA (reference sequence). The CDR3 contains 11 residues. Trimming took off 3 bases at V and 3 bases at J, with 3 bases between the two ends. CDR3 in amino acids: CSARDYNEQFF. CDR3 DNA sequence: TGCAGTGCTAGGGACTACAATGAGCAGTTCTTC.

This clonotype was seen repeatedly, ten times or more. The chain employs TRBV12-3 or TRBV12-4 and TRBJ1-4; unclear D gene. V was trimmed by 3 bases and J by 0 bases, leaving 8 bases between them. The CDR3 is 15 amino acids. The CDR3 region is CASSFSGATNEKLFF. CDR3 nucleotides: TGTGCCAGCAGTTTCTCCGGGGCAACTAATGAAAAACTGTTTTTT.

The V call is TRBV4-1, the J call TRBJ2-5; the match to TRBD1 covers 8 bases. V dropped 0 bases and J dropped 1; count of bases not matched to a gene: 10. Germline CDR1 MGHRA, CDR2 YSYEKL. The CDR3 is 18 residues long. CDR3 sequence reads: CASSQDEQGALSQETQYF. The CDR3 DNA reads TGCGCCAGCAGCCAAGACGAGCAGGGGGCCCTATCCCAAGAGACCCAGTACTTC.

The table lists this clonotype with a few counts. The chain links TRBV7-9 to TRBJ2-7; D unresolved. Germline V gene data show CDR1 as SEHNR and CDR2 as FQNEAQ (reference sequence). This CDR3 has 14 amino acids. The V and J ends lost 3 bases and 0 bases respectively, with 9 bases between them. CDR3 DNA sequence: TGTGCCAGCAGCTTTGCATTGGACTCCTACGAGCAGTACTTC. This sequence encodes CASSFALDSYEQYF.

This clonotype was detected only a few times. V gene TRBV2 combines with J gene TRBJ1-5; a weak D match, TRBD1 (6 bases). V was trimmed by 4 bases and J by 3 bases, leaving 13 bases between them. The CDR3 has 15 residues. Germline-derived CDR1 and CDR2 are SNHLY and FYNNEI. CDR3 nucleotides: TGTGCCAGCAGTGGGGAACAGGGTTCCAATCAGCCCCAGCATTTT. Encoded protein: CASSGEQGSNQPQHF.

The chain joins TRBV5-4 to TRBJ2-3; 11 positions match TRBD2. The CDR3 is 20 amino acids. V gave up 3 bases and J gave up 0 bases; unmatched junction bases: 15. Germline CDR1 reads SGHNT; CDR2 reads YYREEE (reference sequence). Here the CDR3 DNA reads TGTGCCAGCAGCTCATTGGTTCAGGGGAGGACTAGCGGGAGCACAGATACGCAGTATTTT. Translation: CASSSLVQGRTSGSTDTQYF.

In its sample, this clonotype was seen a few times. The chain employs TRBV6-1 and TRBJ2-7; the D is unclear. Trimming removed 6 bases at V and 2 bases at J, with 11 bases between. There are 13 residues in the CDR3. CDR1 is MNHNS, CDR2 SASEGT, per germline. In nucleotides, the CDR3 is TGTGCCAGCAGCCCAAGCGATCCCTACGAGCAGTACTTC. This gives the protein CASSPSDPYEQYF.

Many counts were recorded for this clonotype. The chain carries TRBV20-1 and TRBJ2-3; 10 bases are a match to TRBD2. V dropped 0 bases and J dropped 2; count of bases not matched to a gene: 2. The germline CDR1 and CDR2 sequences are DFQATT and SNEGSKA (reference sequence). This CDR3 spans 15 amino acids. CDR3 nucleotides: TGCAGTGCTAGAGACCTAGCGGGAGCCACAGATACGCAGTATTTT. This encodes CSARDLAGATDTQYF.

The CDR3 loop is CASSQGLAGLGEQYF. For the CDR3, the DNA is TGCGCCAGCAGCCAAGGACTAGCGGGACTCGGCGAGCAGTACTTC. This sequence joins TRBV4-1 and TRBJ2-7; 11 positions match TRBD2. Looked up from germline, CDR1 is MGHRA and CDR2 is YSYEKL. The CDR3 runs 15 residues. V was clipped by 1 base and J by 6 bases; unmatched bases: 5.

The CDR3 region is CSASGQGADGTDTQYF. The CDR3 nucleotides read TGCAGTGCTAGCGGACAGGGGGCCGACGGCACAGATACGCAGTATTTT. V usage is TRBV20-1 and J usage is TRBJ2-3, with 11 bases lining up with TRBD1. Germline loops: CDR1 DFQATT, CDR2 SNEGSKA (reference sequence). The CDR3 runs to 16 residues. Losses at the gene ends were 3 bases for V and 1 base for J; bases not matched to a gene: 6.

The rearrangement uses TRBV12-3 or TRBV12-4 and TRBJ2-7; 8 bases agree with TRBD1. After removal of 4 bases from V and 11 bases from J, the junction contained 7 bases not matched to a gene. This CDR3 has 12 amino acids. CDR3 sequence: CASSSGQAKEYF. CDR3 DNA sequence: TGTGCCAGCAGTTCGGGACAGGCTAAGGAGTACTTC.

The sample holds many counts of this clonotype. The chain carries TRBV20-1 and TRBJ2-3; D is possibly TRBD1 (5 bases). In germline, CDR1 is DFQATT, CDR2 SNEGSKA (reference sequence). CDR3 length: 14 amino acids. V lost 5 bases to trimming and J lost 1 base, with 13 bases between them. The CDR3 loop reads CSAGVGRGTDTQYF. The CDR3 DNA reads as TGCAGTGCTGGGGTCGGCAGGGGCACAGATACGCAGTATTTT.

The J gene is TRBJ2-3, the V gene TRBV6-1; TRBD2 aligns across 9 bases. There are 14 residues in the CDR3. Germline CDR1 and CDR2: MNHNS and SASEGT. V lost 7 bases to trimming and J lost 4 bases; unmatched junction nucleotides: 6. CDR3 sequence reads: CASKGGRVADTQYF. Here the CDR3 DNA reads TGTGCCAGCAAAGGCGGGAGGGTAGCAGATACGCAGTATTTT.

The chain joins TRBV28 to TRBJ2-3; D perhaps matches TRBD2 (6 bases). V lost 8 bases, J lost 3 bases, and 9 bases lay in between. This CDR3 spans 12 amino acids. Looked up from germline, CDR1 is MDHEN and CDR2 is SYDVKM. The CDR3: CASGGWTDTQYF. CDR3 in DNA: TGTGCCAGCGGGGGGTGGACAGATACGCAGTATTTT.

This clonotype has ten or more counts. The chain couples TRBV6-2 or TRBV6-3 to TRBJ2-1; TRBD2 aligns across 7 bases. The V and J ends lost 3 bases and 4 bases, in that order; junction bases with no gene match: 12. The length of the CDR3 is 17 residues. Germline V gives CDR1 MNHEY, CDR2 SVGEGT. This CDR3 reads CASSYLVSGPEYNEQFF. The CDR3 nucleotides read TGTGCCAGCAGTTATTTGGTTAGCGGGCCAGAATACAATGAGCAGTTCTTC.

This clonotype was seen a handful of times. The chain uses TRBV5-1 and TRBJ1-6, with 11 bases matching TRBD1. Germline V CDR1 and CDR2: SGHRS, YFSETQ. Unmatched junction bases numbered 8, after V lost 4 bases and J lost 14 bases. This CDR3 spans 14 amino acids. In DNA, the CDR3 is TGCGCCAGCAGCACGGGGACAGGGGGTTTGACCCTCCACTTT. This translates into CASSTGTGGLTLHF.

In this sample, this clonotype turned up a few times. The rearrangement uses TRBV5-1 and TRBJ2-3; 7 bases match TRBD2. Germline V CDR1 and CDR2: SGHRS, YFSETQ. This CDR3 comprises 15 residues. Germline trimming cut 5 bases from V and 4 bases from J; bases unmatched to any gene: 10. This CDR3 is CASRQGTTSSDTQYF. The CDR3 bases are TGCGCCAGCAGACAAGGGACTACCTCCTCAGATACGCAGTATTTT.

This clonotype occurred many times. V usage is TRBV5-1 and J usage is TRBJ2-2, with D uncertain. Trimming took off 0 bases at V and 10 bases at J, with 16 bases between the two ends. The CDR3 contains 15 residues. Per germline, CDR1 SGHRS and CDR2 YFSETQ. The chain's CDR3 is CASSLAAAEAKELFF. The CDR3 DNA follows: TGCGCCAGCAGCTTGGCCGCGGCAGAAGCGAAGGAGCTGTTTTTT.

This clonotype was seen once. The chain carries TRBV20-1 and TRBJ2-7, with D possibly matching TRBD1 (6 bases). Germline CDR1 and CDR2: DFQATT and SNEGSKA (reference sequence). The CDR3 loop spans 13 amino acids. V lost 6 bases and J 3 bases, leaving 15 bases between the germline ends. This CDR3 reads CSANRVLVYEQYF. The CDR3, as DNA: TGCAGTGCAAACAGGGTCCTAGTCTACGAGCAGTACTTC.

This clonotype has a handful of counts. The DNA for the CDR3 is TGTGCCAGCAGCATAAGGACTAGCGGGAATCGAGAGCAGTTCTTC. It specifies CASSIRTSGNREQFF. The chain couples TRBV7-9 to TRBJ2-1; 12 nucleotides align to TRBD2. Germline CDR1 and CDR2: SEHNR and FQNEAQ (reference sequence). The CDR3 contains 15 residues. The junction had 9 bases not matched to a gene; V was cut back by 5 bases and J by 10 bases.

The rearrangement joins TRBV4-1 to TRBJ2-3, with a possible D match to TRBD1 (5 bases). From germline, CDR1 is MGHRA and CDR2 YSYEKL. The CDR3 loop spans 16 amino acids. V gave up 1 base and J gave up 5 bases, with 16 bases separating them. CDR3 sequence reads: CASSQALGAGEDTQYF. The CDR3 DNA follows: TGCGCCAGCAGCCAAGCTCTAGGGGCTGGGGAAGATACGCAGTATTTT.

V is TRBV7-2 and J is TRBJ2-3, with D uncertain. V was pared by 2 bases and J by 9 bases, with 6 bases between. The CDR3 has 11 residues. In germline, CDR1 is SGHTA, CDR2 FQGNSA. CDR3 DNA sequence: TGTGCCAGCAGCTTATCCTACACGCAGTATTTT. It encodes CASSLSYTQYF.